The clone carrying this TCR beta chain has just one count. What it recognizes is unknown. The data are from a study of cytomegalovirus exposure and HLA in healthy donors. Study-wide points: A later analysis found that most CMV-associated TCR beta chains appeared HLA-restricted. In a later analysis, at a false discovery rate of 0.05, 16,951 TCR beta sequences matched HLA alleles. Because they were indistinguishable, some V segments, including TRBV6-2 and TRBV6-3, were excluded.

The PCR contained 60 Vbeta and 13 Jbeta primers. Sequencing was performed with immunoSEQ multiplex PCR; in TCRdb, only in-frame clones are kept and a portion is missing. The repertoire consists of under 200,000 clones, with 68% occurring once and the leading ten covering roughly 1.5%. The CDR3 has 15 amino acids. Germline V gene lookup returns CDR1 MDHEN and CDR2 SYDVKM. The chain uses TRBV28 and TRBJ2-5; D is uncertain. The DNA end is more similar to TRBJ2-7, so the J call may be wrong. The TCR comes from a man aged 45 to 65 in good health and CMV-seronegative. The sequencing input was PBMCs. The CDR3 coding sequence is TGTGCCAGCAGTTTCGCCGGTCCGAGCTCCTACGAGCAGTACTTC. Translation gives CASSFAGPSSYEQYF.